This T cell receptor beta chain emerged from a study of Ad26.COV2.S vaccination and SARS-CoV-2 variants. Overall study: Among those in the COV1001 Ad26.COV2.S trial arm was the donor.

The germline V gene encodes CDR1 MNHEY and CDR2 SVGAGI. The V end lost 7 bases, the J end lost 0 bases, and 5 bases lay between the germline ends. CDR3 size: 12 residues. Some clones are missing from TCRdb's copy, which holds only in-frame ones; the method was immunoSEQ multiplex PCR. This table has some 340,000 clones, around 81% appearing once. The treatment here: 19 received Ad26.COV2.S at low or high dose, single or two shots; a few received placebo; per-sample allocation not given. Samples were taken on day 63 after the first vaccine or placebo injection. The genes are TRBV6-5 and TRBJ2-3; D is uncertain. This material consisted of peripheral blood, taken in a trial of Ad26.COV2.S vaccine versus placebo. The receptor comes from a person between 18 and 65 years old who received the Ad26.COV2.S COVID-19 vaccine or a placebo. This chain's CDR3 is CASISSTDTQYF. DNA of the CDR3: TGTGCCAGCATTAGTAGCACAGATACGCAGTATTTT.